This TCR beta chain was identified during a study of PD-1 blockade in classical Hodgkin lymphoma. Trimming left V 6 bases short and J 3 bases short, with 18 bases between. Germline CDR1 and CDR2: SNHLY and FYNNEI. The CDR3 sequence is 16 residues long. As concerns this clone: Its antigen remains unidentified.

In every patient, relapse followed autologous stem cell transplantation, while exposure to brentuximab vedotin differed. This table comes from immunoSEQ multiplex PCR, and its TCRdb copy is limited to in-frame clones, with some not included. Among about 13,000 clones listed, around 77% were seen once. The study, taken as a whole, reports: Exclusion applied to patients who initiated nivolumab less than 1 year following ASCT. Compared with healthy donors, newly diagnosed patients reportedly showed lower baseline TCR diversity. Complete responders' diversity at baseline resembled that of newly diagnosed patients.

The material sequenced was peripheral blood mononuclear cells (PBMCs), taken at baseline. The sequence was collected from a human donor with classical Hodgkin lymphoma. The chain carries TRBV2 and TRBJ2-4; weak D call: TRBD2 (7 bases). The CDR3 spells CASRHTGGPGKNIQYF. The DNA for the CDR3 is TGTGCCAGCAGACATACCGGGGGGCCCGGCAAAAACATTCAGTACTTC.